This T cell receptor beta chain was sequenced in a study of T-cell reconstitution after alpha-beta-depleted transplantation in children. During its preparation, the TCRbeta library received unique molecular identifiers. Each CDR3 protein is one row after TCRdb ran MiXCR on the PCR reads. The table shows roughly 570,000 distinct CDR3 sequences, with roughly 30% occurring only once. Study-wide points: High day-60 TCRbeta diversity in some patients came from surviving recipient T cells and thymic progenitors. T-cell counts and diversity were attributed mostly to newly produced T cells one year after transplant. Where alpha-beta T cells came from about two months after transplant was reportedly several hundred expanded graft clones.

This clonotype was detected a few times. What it binds is not known. Looked up from germline, CDR1 is SGHRS and CDR2 is YFSETQ. CDR3 size: 14 residues. The V end lost 8 bases, the J end lost 9 bases, and 21 bases lay between the germline ends. This sample comprised PBMCs, obtained before TCRalphabeta/CD19-depleted stem cell transplant. This clonotype originated in a boy under three years old with Wiskott-Aldrich syndrome, due to receive a stem cell transplant. V is TRBV5-1 and J is TRBJ2-1, with D possibly matching TRBD2 (5 bases). The CDR3 DNA reads as TGCGCCAGTTACGACATAGCGATTGATGGTGAGCAGTTCTTC. Encoded protein: CASYDIAIDGEQFF.